These 17 T cell receptor beta chains were sequenced from one sample in a study of cytomegalovirus exposure and HLA in healthy donors (dated by TCRdb to about 2017). The library was obtained by the immunoSEQ multiplex PCR assay. This is the immuneACCESS table as TCRdb keeps it, with only in-frame sequences that have V and J called. A part of the clones is gone; compared with another copy, unresolved V genes explain less than half, and the rest is unexplained. The sample profile shows some 140,000 clones; less than 90% of them were found once. The ten largest account for 20% to 25% of the sample. The specimen was PBMCs. These receptor sequences come from a man aged 18 to 35 in good health and CMV-seropositive.

This chain links TRBV4-1 with TRBJ2-2, with D perhaps TRBD2 (6 bases). Trimming pared 2 bases from V and 1 base from J, leaving 11 bases between. CDR3 length: 16 residues. Germline loops: CDR1 MGHRA, CDR2 YSYEKL. CDR3 sequence: CASSQLGRGNTGELFF. The CDR3 DNA reads TGCGCCAGCAGCCAATTGGGGCGGGGGAACACCGGGGAGCTGTTTTTT.

This clone was counted between two and nine times. This chain's CDR3 is CASSLAYRDEQYF. CDR3 nucleotide sequence: TGCGCCAGCAGCTTGGCCTACAGGGACGAGCAGTACTTC. The chain is built from TRBV5-1 and TRBJ2-7; TRBD1 is a possible D gene (6 bases). The germline CDR1 and CDR2 sequences are SGHRS and YFSETQ. This CDR3 region has 13 residues. Trimming pared 0 bases from V and 5 bases from J, leaving 9 bases between.

The chain is built from TRBV11-2 and TRBJ2-7; the match to TRBD1 covers 7 bases. The CDR3 contains 13 residues. From germline, CDR1 is SGHAT and CDR2 FQNNGV. V was clipped by 8 bases and J by 2 bases; unmatched bases: 6. The CDR3 sequence is CASGRTGPYEQYF. In DNA form, the CDR3 reads TGTGCCAGCGGACGGACAGGACCCTACGAGCAGTACTTC.

The V call is TRBV19, the J call TRBJ2-7, with 9 nucleotides matching TRBD1. Looked up from germline, CDR1 is LNHDA and CDR2 is SQIVND (reference sequence). The trim removed 5 bases at V and 5 bases at J, leaving 7 bases unmatched. This CDR3 has 14 residues. The CDR3: CASSPGQGGDEQYF. The DNA of the CDR3 is TGTGCCAGTAGTCCGGGACAGGGTGGCGACGAGCAGTACTTC. Combining the CDR3 with reference TRBV19 and TRBJ2-7 gives the whole variable domain DGGITQSPKYLFRKEGQNVTLSCEQNLNHDAMYWYRQDPGQGLRLIYYSQIVNDFQKGDIAEGYSVSREKKESFPLTVTSAQKNPTAFYLCASSPGQGGDEQYFGPGTRLTVT.

CDR3 coding DNA: TGTGCCAGCTCGGGAAGGACTAGCAGTTCCTACGAGCAGTACTTC. This encodes CASSGRTSSSYEQYF. The chain combines TRBV18 with TRBJ2-7, with 8 nucleotides matching TRBD2. The germline gives CDR1 KGHSH, CDR2 LQKENI. V gave up 6 bases and J gave up 1 base; unmatched junction bases: 8. The CDR3 sequence is 15 residues long.

The chain recombines TRBV27 with TRBJ1-5; TRBD1 aligns across 7 bases. Germline V gene sequence: CDR1 MNHEY, CDR2 SMNVEV (reference sequence). Trimming took 3 bases from V and 7 from J; bases not matched to a gene: 9. There are 15 residues in the CDR3. The DNA of the CDR3 is TGTGCCAGCAGTTTGTCCGGGACAGAGTTCCAGCCCCAGCATTTT. Translating gives CASSLSGTEFQPQHF.

This clone has just one count. The chain recombines TRBV5-8 with TRBJ1-1; D uncertain. Trimming left V 4 bases short and J 10 bases short, with 17 bases between. The germline gives CDR1 SGHTS, CDR2 YDEGEE. The CDR3 covers 13 residues. The CDR3 DNA reads TGTGCCAGCAGCCTGGAGCTTCTGGCGGCAGCTTTCTTT. This sequence encodes CASSLELLAAAFF.

The chain employs TRBV7-6 and TRBJ2-3; tentative D call: TRBD1 (6 bases). The germline V gene has CDR1 SGHVS and CDR2 FNYEAQ. The V end was cut by 5 bases, the J end by 6 bases, with 18 bases between. The length of the CDR3 is 15 residues. The chain's CDR3 is CASSISTGKGDTQYF. Written as DNA, the CDR3 is TGTGCCAGCAGCATATCCACAGGGAAGGGGGATACGCAGTATTTT. The whole variable domain, remainder taken from reference TRBV7-6 and TRBJ2-3, is GAGVSQSPRYKVTKRGQDVALRCDPISGHVSLYWYRQALGQGPEFLTYFNYEAQQDKSGLPNDRFSAERPEGSISTLTIQRTEQRDSAMYRCASSISTGKGDTQYFGPGTRLTVL.

V and J are TRBV10-3 and TRBJ1-2; 8 bases agree with TRBD1. Germline-derived CDR1 and CDR2 are ENHRY and SYGVKD. J lost 0 bases, V lost 3 bases, and 3 bases had no gene match. CDR3 size: 15 residues. The CDR3 region has the DNA TGTGCCATCAGTGACCCGGGACAGGCTAACTATGGCTACACCTTC. Encoded protein: CAISDPGQANYGYTF.

The chain uses TRBV9 and TRBJ1-1, with a tentative D call TRBD1 (6 bases). Trimming took off 3 bases at V and 4 bases at J, with 10 bases between the two ends. The CDR3 contains 13 residues. In germline, CDR1 is SGDLS, CDR2 YYNGEE. The CDR3 loop reads CASSAGDRTEAFF. The CDR3 coding sequence is TGTGCCAGCAGCGCAGGGGATCGCACTGAAGCTTTCTTT.

The chain joins TRBV5-4 to TRBJ2-2; TRBD2 agrees at 10 bases. CDR1 and CDR2 (germline): SGHNT, YYREEE (reference sequence). The CDR3 loop spans 17 amino acids. The trim removed 10 bases at V and 0 bases at J, leaving 12 bases unmatched. The CDR3 is CALNLETSGTNTGELFF. DNA for the CDR3: TGTGCCCTTAATTTGGAAACTAGCGGGACGAACACCGGGGAGCTGTTTTTT.

The V and J genes are TRBV7-2 and TRBJ2-1; D is perhaps TRBD1 (6 bases). Germline CDR1 is SGHTA and CDR2 is FQGNSA. The length of the CDR3 is 14 residues. V lost 5 bases to trimming and J lost 6 bases, with 14 bases between them. As DNA, the CDR3 is TGTGCCAGCAGCCACGGACAGATAGCCAATGAGCAGTTCTTC. It encodes CASSHGQIANEQFF. The variable domain in full, completed from reference TRBV7-2 and TRBJ2-1, reads GAGVSQSPSNKVTEKGKDVELRCDPISGHTALYWYRQSLGQGLEFLIYFQGNSAPDKSGLPSDRFSAERTGGSVSTLTIQRTQQEDSAVYLCASSHGQIANEQFFGPGTRLTVL.

Only one count was recorded for this clone. In nucleotides, the CDR3 is TGTGCCAGCAGCTTAGGACAGGGGGCGCGAGAGCAGTACTTC. Translated, it gives CASSLGQGAREQYF. The rearrangement uses TRBV13 and TRBJ2-7, with 9 bases aligning to TRBD1. The length of the CDR3 is 14 residues. J was trimmed by 7 bases and V by 0 bases; bases with no gene match: 4. CDR1 is PRHDT and CDR2 is FYEKMQ in the germline V gene (reference sequence).

The chain couples TRBV6-6 to TRBJ1-2; no reliable D call. The CDR3 covers 16 residues. CDR1 and CDR2 from the germline V gene are MNHNY and SVGAGI (reference sequence). Trimming removed 0 bases at V and 6 bases at J, with 17 bases between. In DNA, the CDR3 is TGTGCCAGCAGTTACTCCAAATCAGCGAGTGTGGATGGCTACACCTTC. Protein sequence: CASSYSKSASVDGYTF.

The chain uses TRBV7-2 and TRBJ2-1, with TRBD2 matching 14 bases. In germline, CDR1 is SGHTA, CDR2 FQGNSA. Losses at the gene ends were 0 bases for V and 4 bases for J; bases not matched to a gene: 8. CDR3 length: 19 residues. Here the CDR3 reads CASSLAKTSGRALYNEQFF. The CDR3 DNA follows: TGTGCCAGCAGCTTAGCGAAGACTAGCGGGAGGGCACTGTACAATGAGCAGTTCTTC.

The rearrangement joins TRBV5-4 to TRBJ2-7, with 7 bases that match TRBD2. The CDR3 is 15 residues long. Germline CDR1 is SGHNT and CDR2 is YYREEE (reference sequence). V shed 4 bases and J 4 bases; nucleotides not matched to a gene: 11. This CDR3 is CASSTRLAARYEQYF. The CDR3 coding sequence is TGTGCCAGCAGCACCAGACTAGCTGCTAGGTACGAGCAGTACTTC.

The chain carries TRBV6-6 and TRBJ2-7; 7 bases line up with TRBD1. Germline V CDR1 and CDR2: MNHNY, SVGAGI (reference sequence). V was clipped by 2 bases and J by 3 bases; unmatched bases: 7. This CDR3 contains 15 residues. DNA for the CDR3: TGTGCCAGCAGTTACCCCGGACAGGCCCTCTACGAGCAGTACTTC. It is translated as CASSYPGQALYEQYF.